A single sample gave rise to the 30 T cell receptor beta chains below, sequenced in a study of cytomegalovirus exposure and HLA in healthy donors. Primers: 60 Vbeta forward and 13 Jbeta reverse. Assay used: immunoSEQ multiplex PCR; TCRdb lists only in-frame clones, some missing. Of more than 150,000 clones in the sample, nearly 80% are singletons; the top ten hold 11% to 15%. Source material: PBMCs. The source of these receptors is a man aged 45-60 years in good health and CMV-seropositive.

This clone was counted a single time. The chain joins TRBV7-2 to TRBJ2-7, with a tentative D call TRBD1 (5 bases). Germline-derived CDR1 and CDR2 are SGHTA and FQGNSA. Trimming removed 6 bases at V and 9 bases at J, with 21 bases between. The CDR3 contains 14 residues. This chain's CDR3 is CASRYETTGTRQYF. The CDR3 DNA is TGTGCCAGCAGGTACGAGACCACAGGCACAAGGCAGTACTTC.

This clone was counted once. The CDR3 loop reads CASSTGLLAGTGETQYF. The CDR3 nucleotides are TGTGCCAGCAGCACCGGGCTTCTAGCGGGGACGGGAGAGACCCAGTACTTC. The chain has TRBV7-9 and TRBJ2-5, with TRBD2 identical over 9 bases. V trimming: 5 bases; J trimming: 4 bases; junction bases outside the gene matches: 14. CDR1 and CDR2 (germline): SEHNR, FQNEAQ (reference sequence). The CDR3 length is 17 residues.

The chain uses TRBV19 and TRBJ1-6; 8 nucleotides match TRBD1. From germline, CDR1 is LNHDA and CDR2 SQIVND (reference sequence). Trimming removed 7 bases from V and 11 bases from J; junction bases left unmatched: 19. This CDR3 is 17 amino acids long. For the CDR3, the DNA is TGTGCCAGTACAAACCTGGCAGGGGGCTACCGAGAAGCACCCCTCCACTTT. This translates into CASTNLAGGYREAPLHF.

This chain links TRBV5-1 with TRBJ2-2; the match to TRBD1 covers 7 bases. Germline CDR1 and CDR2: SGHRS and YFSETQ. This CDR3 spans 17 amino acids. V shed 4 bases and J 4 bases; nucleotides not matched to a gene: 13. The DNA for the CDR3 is TGCGCCAGCAGCAACACAATAAGACAGGGCCCCACCGGGGAGCTGTTTTTT. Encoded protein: CASSNTIRQGPTGELFF.

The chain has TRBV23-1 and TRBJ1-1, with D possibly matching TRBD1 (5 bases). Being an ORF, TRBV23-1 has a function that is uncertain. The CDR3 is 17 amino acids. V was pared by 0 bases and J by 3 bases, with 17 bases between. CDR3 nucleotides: TGCGCCAGCAGTCAATCTGGTGCATGGGGGGTGCACACTGAAGCTTTCTTT. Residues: CASSQSGAWGVHTEAFF.

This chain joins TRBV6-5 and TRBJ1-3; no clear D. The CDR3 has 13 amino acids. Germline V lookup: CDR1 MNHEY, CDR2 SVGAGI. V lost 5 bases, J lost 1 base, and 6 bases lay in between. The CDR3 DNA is TGTGCCAGCAGTCTCACATCTGGAAACACCATATATTTT. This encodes CASSLTSGNTIYF.

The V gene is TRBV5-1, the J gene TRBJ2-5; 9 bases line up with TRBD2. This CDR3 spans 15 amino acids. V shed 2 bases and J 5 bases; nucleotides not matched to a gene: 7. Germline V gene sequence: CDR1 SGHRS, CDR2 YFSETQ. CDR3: CASSFRAGGQETQYF. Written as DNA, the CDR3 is TGCGCCAGCAGCTTTCGGGCGGGGGGGCAGGAGACCCAGTACTTC.

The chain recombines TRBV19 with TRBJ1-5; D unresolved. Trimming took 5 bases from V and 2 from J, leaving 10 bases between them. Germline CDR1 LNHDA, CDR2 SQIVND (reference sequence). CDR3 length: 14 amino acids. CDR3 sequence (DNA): TGTGCCAGTAGTTACCAACGGGGCAATCAGCCCCAGCATTTT. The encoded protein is CASSYQRGNQPQHF.

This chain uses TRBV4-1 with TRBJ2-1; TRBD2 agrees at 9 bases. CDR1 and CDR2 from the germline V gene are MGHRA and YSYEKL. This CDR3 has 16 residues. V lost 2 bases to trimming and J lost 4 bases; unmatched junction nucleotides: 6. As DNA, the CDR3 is TGCGCCAGCAGCCAATCTGCGGGGGGGGTTTACAATGAGCAGTTCTTC. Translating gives CASSQSAGGVYNEQFF.

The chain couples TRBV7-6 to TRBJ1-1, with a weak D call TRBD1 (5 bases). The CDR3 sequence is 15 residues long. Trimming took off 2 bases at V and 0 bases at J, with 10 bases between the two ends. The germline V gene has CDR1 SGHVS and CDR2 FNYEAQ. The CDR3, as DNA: TGTGCCAGCAGCTTACCCCAGGGATTGAACACTGAAGCTTTCTTT. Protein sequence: CASSLPQGLNTEAFF.

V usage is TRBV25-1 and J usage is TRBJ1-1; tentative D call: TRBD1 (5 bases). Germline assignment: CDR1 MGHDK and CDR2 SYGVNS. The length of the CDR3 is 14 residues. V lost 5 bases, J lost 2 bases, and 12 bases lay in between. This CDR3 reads CASSLGGRNTEAFF. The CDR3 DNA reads TGTGCCAGCAGTCTCGGGGGGAGAAACACTGAAGCTTTCTTT.

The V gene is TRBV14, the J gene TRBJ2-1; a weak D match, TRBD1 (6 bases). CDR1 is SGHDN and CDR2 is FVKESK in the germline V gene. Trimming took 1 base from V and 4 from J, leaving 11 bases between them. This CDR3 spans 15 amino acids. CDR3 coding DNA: TGTGCCAGCAGCCAAGGACGACAGGTTTACAATGAGCAGTTCTTC. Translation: CASSQGRQVYNEQFF.

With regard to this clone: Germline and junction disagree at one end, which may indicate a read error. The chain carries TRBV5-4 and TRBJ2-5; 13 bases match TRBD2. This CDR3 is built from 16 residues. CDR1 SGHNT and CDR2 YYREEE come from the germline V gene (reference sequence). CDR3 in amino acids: CASSFGTSGEWETQYF. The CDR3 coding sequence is TGTGCCAGCAGCTTCGGGACTAGCGGGGAATGGGAGACTCAGTACTTC.

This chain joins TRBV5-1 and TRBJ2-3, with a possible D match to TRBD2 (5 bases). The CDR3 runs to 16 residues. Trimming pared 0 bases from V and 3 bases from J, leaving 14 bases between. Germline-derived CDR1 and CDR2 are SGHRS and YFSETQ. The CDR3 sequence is CASSLEPGTGTDTQYF. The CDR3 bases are TGCGCCAGCAGCTTGGAACCGGGTACGGGGACAGATACGCAGTATTTT.

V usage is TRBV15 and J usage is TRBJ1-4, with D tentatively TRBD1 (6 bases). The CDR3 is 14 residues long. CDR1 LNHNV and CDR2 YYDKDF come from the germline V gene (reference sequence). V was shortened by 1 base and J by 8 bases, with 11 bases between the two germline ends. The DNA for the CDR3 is TGTGCCACCAGCAGAGGAAGGGGGAACGAAAAACTGTTTTTT. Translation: CATSRGRGNEKLFF.

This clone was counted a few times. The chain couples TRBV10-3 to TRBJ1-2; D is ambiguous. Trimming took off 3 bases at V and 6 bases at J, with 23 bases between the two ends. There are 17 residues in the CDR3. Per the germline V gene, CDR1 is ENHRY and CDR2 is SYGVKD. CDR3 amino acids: CAISEQPGGRGSHGYTF. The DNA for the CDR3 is TGTGCCATCAGTGAACAGCCGGGTGGACGAGGGTCCCATGGCTACACCTTC.

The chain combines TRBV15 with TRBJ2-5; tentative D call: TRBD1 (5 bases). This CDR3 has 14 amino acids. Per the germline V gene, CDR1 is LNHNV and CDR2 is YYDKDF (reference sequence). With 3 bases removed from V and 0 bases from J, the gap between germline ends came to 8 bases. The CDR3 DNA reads TGTGCCACCAGCAGTGACAGTTACCAAGAGACCCAGTACTTC. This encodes CATSSDSYQETQYF.

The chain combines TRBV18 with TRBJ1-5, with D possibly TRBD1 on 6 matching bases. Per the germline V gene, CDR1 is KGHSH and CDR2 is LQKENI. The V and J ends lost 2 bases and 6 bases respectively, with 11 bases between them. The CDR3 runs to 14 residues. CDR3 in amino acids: CASSPGGGSQPQHF. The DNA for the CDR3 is TGTGCCAGCTCACCAGGGGGGGGCAGTCAGCCCCAGCATTTT.

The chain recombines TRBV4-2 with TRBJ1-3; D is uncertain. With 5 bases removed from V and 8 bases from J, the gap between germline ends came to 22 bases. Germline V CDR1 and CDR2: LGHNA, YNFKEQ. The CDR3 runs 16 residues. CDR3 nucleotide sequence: TGTGCCAGCAGCATCGTCGAGGGAGAGTGGGGAGACACCATATATTTT. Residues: CASSIVEGEWGDTIYF.

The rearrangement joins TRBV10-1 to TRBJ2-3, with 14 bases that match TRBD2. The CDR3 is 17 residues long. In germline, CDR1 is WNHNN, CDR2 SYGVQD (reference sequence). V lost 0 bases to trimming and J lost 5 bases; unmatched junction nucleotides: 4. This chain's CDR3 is CASSESRTSGGLDTQYF. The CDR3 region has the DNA TGCGCCAGCAGTGAGTCCCGGACTAGCGGGGGGTTAGATACGCAGTATTTT.

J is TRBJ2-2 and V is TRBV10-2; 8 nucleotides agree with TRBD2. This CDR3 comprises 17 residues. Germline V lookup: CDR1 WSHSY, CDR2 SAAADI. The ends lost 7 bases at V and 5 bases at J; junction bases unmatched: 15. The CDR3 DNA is TGCGCCAGCAAGGATGCTCGGGGGGGTGTTTTTACCGGGGAGCTGTTTTTT. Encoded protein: CASKDARGGVFTGELFF.

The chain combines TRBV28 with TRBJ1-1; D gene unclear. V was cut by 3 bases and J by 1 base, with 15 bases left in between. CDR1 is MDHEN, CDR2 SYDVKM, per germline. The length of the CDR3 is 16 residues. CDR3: CASSLVMVAGNTEAFF. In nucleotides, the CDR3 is TGTGCCAGCAGTTTGGTAATGGTGGCGGGGAACACTGAAGCTTTCTTT.

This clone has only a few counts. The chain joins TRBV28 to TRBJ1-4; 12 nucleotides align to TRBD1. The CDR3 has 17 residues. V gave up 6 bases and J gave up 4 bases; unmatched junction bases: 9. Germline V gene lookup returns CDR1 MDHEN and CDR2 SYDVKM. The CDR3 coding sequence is TGTGCCAGCAGGAACCGGGACAGGGGGCTCAATAATGAAAAACTGTTTTTT. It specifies CASRNRDRGLNNEKLFF.

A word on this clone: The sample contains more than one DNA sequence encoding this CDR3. In nucleotides, the CDR3 is TGTGCCAGCAGCTCAGGGAAAGGAGGCTACACCTTC. This gives the protein CASSSGKGGYTF. V gene TRBV11-2 combines with J gene TRBJ1-2; D is possibly TRBD1 (5 bases). Germline V lookup: CDR1 SGHAT, CDR2 FQNNGV. The CDR3 extends over 12 amino acids. Trimming pared 4 bases from V and 8 bases from J, leaving 11 bases between.

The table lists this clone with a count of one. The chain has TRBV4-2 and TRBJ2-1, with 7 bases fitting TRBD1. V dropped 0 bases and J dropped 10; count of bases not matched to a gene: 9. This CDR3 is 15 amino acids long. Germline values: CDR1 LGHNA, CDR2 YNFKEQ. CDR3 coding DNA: TGTGCCAGCAGCCAAGACAACAGGGGAGAAGGCGAGCAGTTCTTC. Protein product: CASSQDNRGEGEQFF.

The CDR3 region is CASAPRQLIARFNQPQHF. The CDR3 region has the DNA TGTGCCAGCGCTCCGAGACAGCTTATAGCAAGGTTCAATCAGCCCCAGCATTTT. V is TRBV7-8 and J is TRBJ1-5, with D possibly matching TRBD1 (5 bases). Germline lookup yields CDR1 SGHVS and CDR2 FQNEAQ. V lost 8 bases and J 3 bases, leaving 26 bases between the germline ends. CDR3 size: 18 residues.

The CDR3 loop reads CASTVGAGTEAFF. CDR3 DNA: TGTGCCAGTACCGTCGGGGCGGGGACTGAAGCTTTCTTT. The chain is built from TRBV19 and TRBJ1-1, with a tentative D call TRBD1 (5 bases). Trimming pared 7 bases from V and 5 bases from J, leaving 14 bases between. Germline CDR1 and CDR2: LNHDA and SQIVND (reference sequence). This CDR3 spans 13 amino acids.

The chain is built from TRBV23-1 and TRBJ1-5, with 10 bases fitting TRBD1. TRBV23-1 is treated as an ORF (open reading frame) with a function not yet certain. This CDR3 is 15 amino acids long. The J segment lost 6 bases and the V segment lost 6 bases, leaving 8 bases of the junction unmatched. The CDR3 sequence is CASRTRQGAAQPQHF. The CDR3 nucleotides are TGCGCCAGCAGAACTAGACAGGGGGCTGCTCAGCCCCAGCATTTT.

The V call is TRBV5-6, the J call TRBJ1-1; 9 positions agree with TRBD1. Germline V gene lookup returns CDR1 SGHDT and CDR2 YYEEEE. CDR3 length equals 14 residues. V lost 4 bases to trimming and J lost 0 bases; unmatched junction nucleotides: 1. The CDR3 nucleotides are TGTGCCAGCAGCACAGGGGGCTTGAACACTGAAGCTTTCTTT. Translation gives CASSTGGLNTEAFF.

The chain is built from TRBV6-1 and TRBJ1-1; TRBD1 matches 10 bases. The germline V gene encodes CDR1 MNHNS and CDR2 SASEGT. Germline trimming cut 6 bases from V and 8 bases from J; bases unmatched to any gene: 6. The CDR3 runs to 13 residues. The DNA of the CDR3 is TGTGCCAGCAGCCTTGACAGGGGGCGGGAAGCTTTCTTT. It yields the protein CASSLDRGREAFF.